The 6 T cell receptor gamma chains presented below share a single source sample, sequenced in a study of Vδ1+ human thymocytes. Sequences come from RNA converted to cDNA by reverse transcription. Multiplex PCR used pooled V-gene forward primers and a constant-region reverse primer to amplify CDR3s. TCRdb re-called the multiplex PCR reads using CATT. Among 10,000 to 13,000 gamma-chain clones listed, around 45% were seen once. The antigens of these receptors remain unknown. Findings and caveats of the study: In the thymus, TRG and TRD repertoires looked highly polyclonal with Gaussian CDR3 lengths.

The sequencing input was Vdelta1+ gamma-delta thymocytes from the thymus. Subset denoted: FACS-sorted CD3+ TCRalphabeta- TCRVdelta1+ TCRVdelta2- thymocytes. The receptors stem from a boy under two years old who had congenital heart surgery.

A few counts support this clone. The genes are TRGV2 and TRGJ1 or TRGJ2. The CDR3 contains 12 residues. Germline values: CDR1 EGSNGY, CDR2 YDSYNSKV. The V and J ends lost 4 bases and 12 bases, in that order; junction bases with no gene match: 12. CDR3 nucleotides: TGTGCCACCTGGGATGGGCTGGGTATGAAACTCTTT. Amino acid sequence: CATWDGLGMKLF.

This clone was observed a handful of times. This may come from a read error, since a much larger clone is one base off. This sequence joins TRGV9 and TRGJ1 or TRGJ2. Germline values: CDR1 GITISATS, CDR2 ISYDGTV (reference sequence). After removal of 0 bases from V and 8 bases from J, the junction contained 4 bases not matched to a gene. CDR3 length: 12 amino acids. The CDR3 region has the DNA TGTGCCTTGTGGGAGGTGCGGCATAAGAAACTCTTT. Residues: CALWEVRHKKLF.

Only a few counts were recorded for this clone. A much larger clone differs from this one at a single base, so this may be a read error. Other DNA sequences from this sample encode an identical CDR3 as well. V is TRGV9 and J is TRGJ1 or TRGJ2. This CDR3 is built from 12 residues. Germline loops: CDR1 GITISATS, CDR2 ISYDGTV (reference sequence). The CDR3 region has the DNA TGTGCCCTGTGGGAGGGTTATTATAAGAAACTCTTT. Translated: CALWEGYYKKLF.

The table lists this clone with a few counts. The gene calls are TRGV9 and TRGJP. Germline values: CDR1 GITISATS, CDR2 ISYDGTV (reference sequence). The CDR3 loop spans 17 amino acids. V dropped 3 bases and J dropped 4; count of bases not matched to a gene: 6. The chain's CDR3 is CALWERRQELGKKIKVF. The CDR3 bases are TGTGCCTTGTGGGAGAGACGACAAGAGTTGGGCAAAAAAATCAAGGTATTT.

This chain connects TRGV2 to TRGJ1 or TRGJ2. As TCRdb names no J gene, one was assigned here on the basis of a DNA match to germline. With V trimmed by 3 bases and J by 8 bases, 10 bases remained unmatched. Germline CDR1 reads EGSNGY; CDR2 reads YDSYNSKV. The CDR3 covers 13 residues. Here the CDR3 DNA reads TGTGCCACCTGGGACAGGTCCACCAATAAGAAACTCTTT. Its protein is CATWDRSTNKKLF.

Worth noting for this clone: This sample also contains other DNA sequences that code for the same CDR3. This sequence joins TRGV9 and TRGJ1 or TRGJ2. J gave up 0 bases and V 5 bases, and 4 bases lay outside the gene matches. Germline CDR1 GITISATS, CDR2 ISYDGTV (reference sequence). This CDR3 region has 13 residues. DNA of the CDR3: TGTGCCTTGTGGGGCTCGAATTATTATAAGAAACTCTTT. Translation gives CALWGSNYYKKLF.